Listed below are T cell receptor beta chains from one sample, sequenced in a study of blood T cell repertoires in COVID-19. Method: immunoSEQ multiplex PCR; TCRdb's copy keeps in-frame clones and lacks some. The data hold hundreds of thousands of clones, with roughly 90% observed a single time. Sample: peripheral blood. The receptors come from a woman aged 30 to 39 with COVID-19, enrolled during active disease. The CDR3 runs from the conserved cysteine through the conserved F or W. Each record gives: D gene, V gene, clone size, J gene, CDR3 protein, CDR3 DNA. The D gene is left open where the match is weak. Clone size is shown for a subset of rows, as once, few, many or a class of expanded clone.

D: .; V: TRBV6-6; size: .; J: TRBJ1-5; CDR3: CASFQGFNQPQHF; DNA: TGTGCCAGCTTTCAGGGCTTCAATCAGCCCCAGCATTTT
D: .; V: TRBV6-5; size: .; J: TRBJ2-7; CDR3: CASSSPTASYEQYF; DNA: TGTGCCAGCAGTTCCCCGACAGCCTCCTACGAGCAGTACTTC
D: .; V: TRBV28; size: once; J: TRBJ2-4; CDR3: CASSLWGSVRNIQYF; DNA: TGTGCCAGCAGTTTATGGGGCTCGGTCCGTAACATTCAGTACTTC
D: .; V: TRBV29-1; size: .; J: TRBJ1-1; CDR3: CSVASQGYTEAFF; DNA: TGCAGCGTGGCCTCCCAGGGTTACACTGAAGCTTTCTTT
D: TRBD2; V: TRBV29-1; size: many; J: TRBJ2-1; CDR3: CSVVLAGGLSYNEQFF; DNA: TGCAGCGTTGTATTAGCGGGAGGACTCTCCTACAATGAGCAGTTCTTC
D: TRBD2; V: TRBV4-3; size: .; J: TRBJ2-3; CDR3: CASSQDYGGGWTDTQYF; DNA: TGCGCCAGCAGCCAAGATTACGGCGGGGGGTGGACAGATACGCAGTATTTT
D: TRBD2; V: TRBV28; size: .; J: TRBJ2-2; CDR3: CASSPIAGGQYIGELFF; DNA: TGTGCCAGCAGTCCGATAGCGGGGGGGCAGTATATCGGGGAGCTGTTTTTT
D: TRBD2; V: TRBV2; size: .; J: TRBJ2-1; CDR3: CASSRRTSGRYHEQFF; DNA: TGTGCCAGCAGTCGCCGGACTAGCGGGAGGTACCATGAGCAGTTCTTC
D: TRBD1; V: TRBV6-6; size: .; J: TRBJ2-1; CDR3: CASSSRGLEQFF; DNA: TGTGCCAGCAGTTCCAGGGGGCTTGAGCAGTTCTTC
D: .; V: TRBV10-3; size: .; J: TRBJ2-1; CDR3: CAISPFGRGDEQFF; DNA: TGTGCCATCAGCCCCTTCGGTCGAGGCGATGAGCAGTTCTTC
D: .; V: TRBV19; size: .; J: TRBJ2-5; CDR3: CASVDRTHETQYF; DNA: TGTGCCAGTGTCGACAGGACCCACGAGACCCAGTACTTC
D: .; V: TRBV5-4; size: .; J: TRBJ2-4; CDR3: CASSSTGEIAKNIQYF; DNA: TGTGCCAGCAGCTCCACCGGGGAGATAGCCAAAAACATTCAGTACTTC
D: .; V: TRBV7-2; size: .; J: TRBJ2-1; CDR3: CASSLTVGQGIGNEQFF; DNA: TGTGCCAGCAGCTTAACGGTTGGGCAGGGGATAGGGAATGAGCAGTTCTTC
D: TRBD2; V: TRBV11-2; size: .; J: TRBJ2-7; CDR3: CASSLYRGAYEQYF; DNA: TGTGCCAGCAGCTTATACCGGGGGGCCTACGAGCAGTACTTC